Listed below are T cell receptor beta chains from one sample, sequenced in a study of T cell responses to AZD1222 COVID-19 vaccine. Here immunoSEQ multiplex PCR was the method, and the copy in TCRdb shows in-frame clones only, minus some. The sample records 94,000 or so clones, about 90% being singletons. The sample consisted of peripheral blood, taken on day 0 of AZD1222 vaccination. The receptors were sampled from an adult in good health. Both conserved end residues are part of each CDR3. D genes are given only for firm matches. Not every row has a clone size; where given, it reads once, few, many or a size class.

cdr3_nt,cdr3_aa,clone_size,d_call,j_call,v_call
TGTGCCAGTACCAGGGCCGGGACAGGCCTCTACGAGCAGTACTTC,CASTRAGTGLYEQYF,-,TRBD1,TRBJ2-7,TRBV19
TGTGCCACCAGTGATTTGGGCCAGGGGGCTGAGAATTCACCCCTCCACTTT,CATSDLGQGAENSPLHF,-,TRBD1,TRBJ1-6,TRBV24-1
TGTGCCAGCAGCGTAGCGGGCTTGTCCTACGAGCAGTACTTC,CASSVAGLSYEQYF,-,-,TRBJ2-7,TRBV9
TGCGCCAGCAGCTTGTCAGGGAGACGGCTAGCGGGTAGCTACGAGCAGTACTTC,CASSLSGRRLAGSYEQYF,-,TRBD2,TRBJ2-7,TRBV5-1
TGTGCCAGCAGTTCCCCCGGGACGGGGGTTCCGTTCTTC,CASSSPGTGVPFF,-,-,TRBJ2-1,TRBV28
TGTGCCAGCAGAGCTAGAGCGTGGGGGGGGGAGCGCAATGAGCAGTTCTTC,CASRARAWGGERNEQFF,-,TRBD2,TRBJ2-1,TRBV7-2
TGCGCCAGCAGCTTGGGCCTAGCGGGAGGGCTCACCGGGGAGCTGTTTTTT,CASSLGLAGGLTGELFF,-,TRBD2,TRBJ2-2,TRBV5-1
TGTGCCAGCAGCCCCCTTGTACCTCAAGAGACCCAGTACTTC,CASSPLVPQETQYF,-,-,TRBJ2-5,TRBV3-1/TRBV3-2
TGTGCCAGCAGCTTACAGGGGATCGGGGAAAAACTGTTTTTT,CASSLQGIGEKLFF,-,-,TRBJ1-4,TRBV7-2
TGTGCTAGCAGCCGTTCGACAGGTGGAAACACCGGGGAGCTGTTTTTT,CASSRSTGGNTGELFF,-,-,TRBJ2-2,TRBV7-7
TGTGCCAGCAGCGTACCGAACACCGGGGAGCTGTTTTTT,CASSVPNTGELFF,-,-,TRBJ2-2,TRBV9
TGTGCCAGCAGCCGACAGGGGGTCCTCTCTGGAAACACCATATATTTT,CASSRQGVLSGNTIYF,-,TRBD1,TRBJ1-3,TRBV14
TGCGCCAGCAGCCGCCAACGCGGGGACACTGAAGCTTTCTTT,CASSRQRGDTEAFF,-,-,TRBJ1-1,TRBV4-1
TGTGCCTCCGCGACAGGGGGCGAAAGGGGCTACACCTTC,CASATGGERGYTF,-,TRBD1,TRBJ1-2,TRBV30
TGTGCCAGCAGCTTTGGGTCCCTCTCCTACAATGAGCAGTTCTTC,CASSFGSLSYNEQFF,-,-,TRBJ2-1,TRBV11-3
TGTGCCAGTAGTACTAGCGGGAGCTCCTCCTCCTACAATGAGCAGTTCTTC,CASSTSGSSSSYNEQFF,-,TRBD2,TRBJ2-1,TRBV19
TGTGCCAGCAGCACACAGGGGGCCTACGAGCAGTACTTC,CASSTQGAYEQYF,once,TRBD1,TRBJ2-7,TRBV28
TGTGCCAGCAGTTTGGGGAGACTAGGGCTGTATTTT,CASSLGRLGLYF,-,-,TRBJ2-3,TRBV27
TGTGCCAGCTCTGGGTCAGGAGACACTGAAGCTTTCTTT,CASSGSGDTEAFF,-,-,TRBJ1-1,TRBV18
TGTGCCAGCCGACTTGCTGGTTCCTACGAGCAGTACTTC,CASRLAGSYEQYF,-,-,TRBJ2-7,TRBV7-2
TGTGCCAGCAGCTTGGACATTTCCAGAGGGGTGGTTACATTGAATGAGCAGTTCTTC,CASSLDISRGVVTLNEQFF,-,-,TRBJ2-1,TRBV5-4
TGTGCCAGCAGCTTAGTGGAGACTAGCTTCGACGAGCAGTACTTC,CASSLVETSFDEQYF,once,TRBD2,TRBJ2-7,TRBV7-2
TGTGCCAGCAGCCTAGGGATGGGTGATGAAAAACTGTTTTTT,CASSLGMGDEKLFF,-,-,TRBJ1-4,TRBV9
TGTGCCAGCAGCCTCAAAGCGGGAGTCGGTGGAGATACGCAGTATTTT,CASSLKAGVGGDTQYF,-,TRBD2,TRBJ2-3,TRBV3-1/TRBV3-2
TGTGCCAGCAGTGTGGGGGCTGGGGCCAACGTCCTGACTTTC,CASSVGAGANVLTF,-,-,TRBJ2-6,TRBV7-2
TGTGCCAGCACCGACCTCCCCCTCCCCGCCGGGGAGCTGTTTTTT,CASTDLPLPAGELFF,-,-,TRBJ2-2,TRBV25-1
TGTGCCAGTAGTATAGAGGGGACAGCAGAAGCTTTCTTT,CASSIEGTAEAFF,-,TRBD1,TRBJ1-1,TRBV19
TGTGCCAGCAACATACAGGGGACCGGCGAGCAGTACTTC,CASNIQGTGEQYF,once,TRBD1,TRBJ2-7,TRBV7-8
TGTGCCAGCAGCCCCGAGGGTAGCGACTATGGCTACACCTTC,CASSPEGSDYGYTF,few,-,TRBJ1-2,TRBV3-1/TRBV3-2
TGTGCCAGCAGGGGCGGGACGGCTTATAATTCACCCCTCCACTTT,CASRGGTAYNSPLHF,-,-,TRBJ1-6,TRBV28
TGCGCCAGCAGTGTGGGCCGGGAATGGGAGACCCAGTACTTC,CASSVGREWETQYF,-,-,TRBJ2-5,TRBV10-2
TGTGCCAGCAGCTTGGCTCCCGGCGGGAGAATGGGAACGCAGTATTTT,CASSLAPGGRMGTQYF,-,TRBD2,TRBJ2-3,TRBV7-9
TGTGCCAGCAGCTTAGATTTTACAGGGGGAAATGAGCAGTTCTTC,CASSLDFTGGNEQFF,-,TRBD1,TRBJ2-1,TRBV13
TGTGCCAGCAGCTTAGTGGGGACTAGCGGACCCACAGATACGCAGTATTTT,CASSLVGTSGPTDTQYF,-,TRBD2,TRBJ2-3,TRBV7-2
TGTGCCAGCAGCCAAGATGCCGGCGGTCGCTCCTACAATGAGCAGTTCTTC,CASSQDAGGRSYNEQFF,-,-,TRBJ2-1,TRBV4-2
TGTGCCAGCGGCTCCGGGACTAGCGGTATAGATGAGCAGTTCTTC,CASGSGTSGIDEQFF,-,TRBD2,TRBJ2-1,TRBV6-5
TGTGCCAGCACCGGCCGGAGGGACTCCTACGAGCAGTACTTC,CASTGRRDSYEQYF,-,-,TRBJ2-7,TRBV6-6
TGTGCCAGCAGTTCCTATTTCGGGGAGAATGAGCAGTTCTTC,CASSSYFGENEQFF,-,-,TRBJ2-1,TRBV28
TGTGCCAGCAGTCCTCGGACAGTGAACTATGGCTACACCTTC,CASSPRTVNYGYTF,once,-,TRBJ1-2,TRBV27
TGTGCCAGCAGTGCCGGCGGGGGGTACGAGCAGTACTTC,CASSAGGGYEQYF,-,TRBD2,TRBJ2-7,TRBV2
TGTGCCAGCAGACCCGGGACTAGCATCTACCACGAGCAGTACTTC,CASRPGTSIYHEQYF,-,TRBD2,TRBJ2-7,TRBV7-2
TGTGCCAGTAGCACAGGGGCAACTAGCAATCAGCCCCAGCATTTT,CASSTGATSNQPQHF,-,TRBD1,TRBJ1-5,TRBV19
TGCGCCAGCAGCCAAGAGGGTGGCCTAGCGGGCCTCTACAATGAGCAGTTCTTC,CASSQEGGLAGLYNEQFF,-,TRBD2,TRBJ2-1,TRBV4-1
TGTGCCAGCACCCGGGGGAGAAGCACTGAAGCTTTCTTT,CASTRGRSTEAFF,-,-,TRBJ1-1,TRBV6-5
TGTGCCAGCAGTTCGCCAACGCGTAGCTCCTACAATGAGCAGTTCTTC,CASSSPTRSSYNEQFF,-,-,TRBJ2-1,TRBV28
TGTGCCAGCAGCCCTTCCCCACCCTACGAGCAGTACTTC,CASSPSPPYEQYF,-,-,TRBJ2-7,TRBV27
TGCAGCGGAAGGGACCGCAGCTCCTACAATGAGCAGTTCTTC,CSGRDRSSYNEQFF,-,-,TRBJ2-1,TRBV29-1
TGTGCCATCAGGGACGACAGCTACAATGAGCAGTTCTTC,CAIRDDSYNEQFF,few,-,TRBJ2-1,TRBV10-3
TGTGCCAGCAGCCCTAGCGGGAGGGCCATCGGGGAGCTGTTTTTT,CASSPSGRAIGELFF,-,TRBD2,TRBJ2-2,TRBV9
TGTGCCAGCAGTCCGGTCGGGATCTACAATGAGCAGTTCTTC,CASSPVGIYNEQFF,once,-,TRBJ2-1,TRBV6-5
TGTGCCAGCCGCCGAGGACTAGCTTTGCAGGGACCAGATACGCAGTATTTT,CASRRGLALQGPDTQYF,-,-,TRBJ2-3,TRBV21-1
TGCGCCAGCAGCTTGACGGCTCGGGGCACTGAAGCTTTCTTT,CASSLTARGTEAFF,few,-,TRBJ1-1,TRBV5-1
TGTGCCTTGGACAGGGGGCTTGAGCAGTACTTC,CALDRGLEQYF,-,TRBD1,TRBJ2-7,TRBV30
TGTGCCAGTAGTAAGTCCGGGACAGGGGTATACGAGCAGTACTTC,CASSKSGTGVYEQYF,-,TRBD1,TRBJ2-7,TRBV19
TGTGCCAGCTCACCGTCCAGGGACGGAGGCTACACCTTC,CASSPSRDGGYTF,-,-,TRBJ1-2,TRBV18
TGTGCCAGCAGCTTTAAGGACAGGAATTCACCCCTCCACTTT,CASSFKDRNSPLHF,-,TRBD1,TRBJ1-6,TRBV5-5
TGTGCCAGCAGCTTAGCGAGACAGGGAAGCTCCTACAATGAGCAGTTCTTC,CASSLARQGSSYNEQFF,-,TRBD1,TRBJ2-1,TRBV11-2
TGTGCCAGCAGCGTACGGGGCACAGATACGCAGTATTTT,CASSVRGTDTQYF,-,-,TRBJ2-3,TRBV9
TGTGCCAGCAGCGTACTGCCCTCGGGGGTTCGGTATGGCTACACCTTC,CASSVLPSGVRYGYTF,-,-,TRBJ1-2,TRBV9